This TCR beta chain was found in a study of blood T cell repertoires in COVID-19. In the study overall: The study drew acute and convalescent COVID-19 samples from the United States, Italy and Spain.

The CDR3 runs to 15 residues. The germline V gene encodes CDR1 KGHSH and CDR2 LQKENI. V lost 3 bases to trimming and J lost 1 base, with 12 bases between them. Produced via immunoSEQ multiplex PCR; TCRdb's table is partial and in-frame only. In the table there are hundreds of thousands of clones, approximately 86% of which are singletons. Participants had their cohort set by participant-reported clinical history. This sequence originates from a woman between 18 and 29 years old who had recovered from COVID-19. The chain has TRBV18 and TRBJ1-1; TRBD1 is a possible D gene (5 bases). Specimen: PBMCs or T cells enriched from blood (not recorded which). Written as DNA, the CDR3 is TGTGCCAGCTCACCCGAGACAGCCAAGAACACTGAAGCTTTCTTT. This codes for CASSPETAKNTEAFF.